This is a list of T cell receptor beta chains from one sample in a study. From the multiplex PCR reads, TCRdb called clonotypes with MiXCR, one entry per CDR3 protein. The sample has 550 to 700 distinct CDR3 sequences; 30% to 45% are singletons. The sequenced sample was memory CD4+ T cells sorted from blood. These receptor sequences come from a female donor with breast cancer. Both conserved end residues are part of each CDR3. Fields, in order: D gene, J gene, clone size, V gene, CDR3 protein, CDR3 DNA. D genes are given only for firm matches. The listing skips clone size in some rows; elsewhere it reads once, few, many or a size class.

d_call: NA
j_call: TRBJ1-2
clone_size: medium-sized
v_call: TRBV12-3/TRBV12-4
cdr3_aa: CASSPDTYYGYTF
cdr3_nt: TGTGCCAGCAGCCCAGACACGTACTATGGCTACACCTTC

d_call: NA
j_call: TRBJ1-2
clone_size: NA
v_call: TRBV12-3/TRBV12-4
cdr3_aa: CASKENRAAGYTF
cdr3_nt: TGTGCCAGCAAGGAAAACAGGGCTGCTGGCTACACCTTC

d_call: NA
j_call: TRBJ1-2
clone_size: NA
v_call: TRBV12-3/TRBV12-4
cdr3_aa: CASVKGYGYTF
cdr3_nt: TGTGCCAGCGTTAAGGGCTATGGCTACACCTTC

d_call: NA
j_call: TRBJ1-2
clone_size: few
v_call: TRBV12-3/TRBV12-4
cdr3_aa: CASTVGDNTRLNYGYTF
cdr3_nt: TGTGCCAGCACCGTAGGGGACAACACCCGGCTTAACTATGGCTACACCTTC

d_call: NA
j_call: TRBJ1-2
clone_size: many
v_call: TRBV12-3/TRBV12-4
cdr3_aa: CASRDQGRYTF
cdr3_nt: TGTGCCAGCAGAGACCAGGGGCGCTACACCTTC

d_call: NA
j_call: TRBJ1-2
clone_size: NA
v_call: TRBV12-3/TRBV12-4
cdr3_aa: CASSLDNRNYGYTF
cdr3_nt: TGTGCCAGCAGTTTAGACAACCGTAACTATGGCTACACCTTC

d_call: TRBD1
j_call: TRBJ1-2
clone_size: NA
v_call: TRBV12-3/TRBV12-4
cdr3_aa: CASSLTGVLIDTF
cdr3_nt: TGTGCCAGCAGTCTGACAGGGGTGCTTATCGACACCTTC

d_call: NA
j_call: TRBJ1-2
clone_size: large
v_call: TRBV12-3/TRBV12-4
cdr3_aa: CASSLEQLYGYTF
cdr3_nt: TGTGCCAGCAGTTTAGAACAGCTTTATGGCTACACCTTC

d_call: NA
j_call: TRBJ1-2
clone_size: large
v_call: TRBV12-3/TRBV12-4
cdr3_aa: CASRIGENYGYTF
cdr3_nt: TGTGCCAGCAGAATTGGGGAGAACTATGGCTACACCTTC

d_call: NA
j_call: TRBJ1-2
clone_size: large
v_call: TRBV12-3/TRBV12-4
cdr3_aa: CASSQLGYGYTF
cdr3_nt: TGTGCCAGCAGTCAGCTGGGCTATGGCTACACCTTC

d_call: NA
j_call: TRBJ1-2
clone_size: NA
v_call: TRBV12-3/TRBV12-4
cdr3_aa: CASSLVRVRGYTF
cdr3_nt: TGTGCCAGCAGTTTAGTCAGGGTCCGAGGCTACACCTTC

d_call: NA
j_call: TRBJ1-2
clone_size: large
v_call: TRBV12-3/TRBV12-4
cdr3_aa: CASSPGQFGGYGYTF
cdr3_nt: TGTGCCAGCAGCCCTGGACAGTTCGGAGGATATGGCTACACCTTC

d_call: NA
j_call: TRBJ1-2
clone_size: hyperexpanded
v_call: TRBV12-3/TRBV12-4
cdr3_aa: CASSLEGMWGYTF
cdr3_nt: TGTGCCAGCAGTTTAGAAGGGATGTGGGGCTACACCTTC

d_call: NA
j_call: TRBJ1-2
clone_size: NA
v_call: TRBV12-3/TRBV12-4
cdr3_aa: CATRGGARGYTF
cdr3_nt: TGTGCCACCAGGGGAGGGGCGCGTGGCTACACCTTC

d_call: NA
j_call: TRBJ1-2
clone_size: NA
v_call: TRBV12-3/TRBV12-4
cdr3_aa: CASSSFPDNYGYTF
cdr3_nt: TGTGCCAGCAGTTCATTTCCGGACAACTATGGCTACACCTTC

d_call: NA
j_call: TRBJ1-2
clone_size: hyperexpanded
v_call: TRBV12-3/TRBV12-4
cdr3_aa: CASSIANYGYTF
cdr3_nt: TGTGCCAGCAGCATAGCTAACTATGGCTACACCTTC

d_call: TRBD1
j_call: TRBJ1-2
clone_size: NA
v_call: TRBV12-3/TRBV12-4
cdr3_aa: CASSRDRGDGYTF
cdr3_nt: TGTGCCAGCAGTCGTGACAGGGGAGATGGCTACACCTTC

d_call: NA
j_call: TRBJ1-2
clone_size: NA
v_call: TRBV12-3/TRBV12-4
cdr3_aa: CASRDPGDYGYTF
cdr3_nt: TGTGCCAGCAGAGACCCAGGGGACTATGGCTACACCTTC

d_call: NA
j_call: TRBJ1-2
clone_size: NA
v_call: TRBV12-3/TRBV12-4
cdr3_aa: CASSYTRNYGYTF
cdr3_nt: TGTGCCAGCAGCTATACACGTAACTATGGCTACACCTTC

d_call: NA
j_call: TRBJ1-2
clone_size: NA
v_call: TRBV12-3/TRBV12-4
cdr3_aa: CASSSQGGYYGYTF
cdr3_nt: TGTGCCAGCAGTTCCCAGGGAGGCTACTATGGCTACACCTTC

d_call: TRBD1
j_call: TRBJ1-2
clone_size: large
v_call: TRBV12-5
cdr3_aa: CASGSGTGEYGYTF
cdr3_nt: TGTGCTAGTGGTTCGGGGACAGGGGAGTATGGCTACACCTTC

d_call: NA
j_call: TRBJ1-2
clone_size: NA
v_call: TRBV12-3/TRBV12-4
cdr3_aa: CASTPGRNYGYTF
cdr3_nt: TGTGCCAGCACCCCGGGACGGAACTATGGCTACACCTTC

d_call: NA
j_call: TRBJ1-2
clone_size: NA
v_call: TRBV12-3/TRBV12-4
cdr3_aa: CASSSGYGYTF
cdr3_nt: TGTGCCAGCAGTAGCGGCTATGGCTACACCTTC

d_call: NA
j_call: TRBJ1-2
clone_size: large
v_call: TRBV12-3/TRBV12-4
cdr3_aa: CASGDYGYTF
cdr3_nt: TGTGCCAGCGGAGACTATGGCTACACCTTC

d_call: TRBD1
j_call: TRBJ1-2
clone_size: few
v_call: TRBV12-3/TRBV12-4
cdr3_aa: CASSSRDRGGYGYTF
cdr3_nt: TGTGCCAGCAGTTCCAGGGACAGGGGTGGCTATGGCTACACCTTC

d_call: TRBD1
j_call: TRBJ1-2
clone_size: large
v_call: TRBV12-3/TRBV12-4
cdr3_aa: CASSLGTGVWGYGYTF
cdr3_nt: TGTGCCAGCAGTTTGGGGACAGGTGTATGGGGATATGGCTACACCTTC

d_call: NA
j_call: TRBJ1-2
clone_size: NA
v_call: TRBV12-3/TRBV12-4
cdr3_aa: CASSLGLETGVYGYTF
cdr3_nt: TGTGCCAGCAGTTTAGGGCTTGAGACAGGAGTTTATGGCTACACCTTC

d_call: NA
j_call: TRBJ1-2
clone_size: few
v_call: TRBV12-3/TRBV12-4
cdr3_aa: CASRLTDAYGYTF
cdr3_nt: TGTGCCAGCAGATTGACAGACGCGTATGGCTACACCTTC

d_call: NA
j_call: TRBJ1-2
clone_size: NA
v_call: TRBV12-3/TRBV12-4
cdr3_aa: CASSLQIYGYTF
cdr3_nt: TGTGCCAGCAGTTTACAGATCTATGGCTACACCTTC

d_call: NA
j_call: TRBJ1-2
clone_size: NA
v_call: TRBV12-3/TRBV12-4
cdr3_aa: CASSLQGDSYGYTF
cdr3_nt: TGTGCCAGCAGTCTCCAAGGGGATTCGTATGGCTACACCTTC

d_call: NA
j_call: TRBJ1-2
clone_size: large
v_call: TRBV12-3/TRBV12-4
cdr3_aa: CASSGAGRDYGYTF
cdr3_nt: TGTGCCAGCAGCGGGGCAGGGCGAGACTATGGCTACACCTTC

d_call: TRBD1
j_call: TRBJ1-2
clone_size: few
v_call: TRBV12-3/TRBV12-4
cdr3_aa: CASSDPGQGYGYTF
cdr3_nt: TGTGCCAGCAGTGACCCGGGACAGGGCTATGGCTACACCTTC

d_call: TRBD1
j_call: TRBJ1-2
clone_size: NA
v_call: TRBV12-3/TRBV12-4
cdr3_aa: CASSPGQVDNYGYTF
cdr3_nt: TGTGCCAGCAGTCCCGGACAGGTGGACAACTATGGCTACACCTTC

d_call: TRBD1
j_call: TRBJ1-2
clone_size: large
v_call: TRBV12-3/TRBV12-4
cdr3_aa: CASSTGQEYGYTF
cdr3_nt: TGTGCCAGCAGTACCGGACAGGAGTATGGCTACACCTTC

d_call: TRBD1
j_call: TRBJ1-2
clone_size: NA
v_call: TRBV12-3/TRBV12-4
cdr3_aa: CASSSTGDYYGYTF
cdr3_nt: TGTGCCAGCAGTTCGACAGGGGACTACTATGGCTACACCTTC

d_call: NA
j_call: TRBJ1-2
clone_size: NA
v_call: TRBV12-3/TRBV12-4
cdr3_aa: CASSSFMGYTF
cdr3_nt: TGTGCCAGCAGCTCGTTTATGGGCTACACCTTC

d_call: TRBD1
j_call: TRBJ1-2
clone_size: large
v_call: TRBV12-3/TRBV12-4
cdr3_aa: CASSPRTGLGYTF
cdr3_nt: TGTGCCAGCAGTCCCCGGACAGGTCTTGGCTACACCTTC

d_call: NA
j_call: TRBJ1-2
clone_size: NA
v_call: TRBV12-3/TRBV12-4
cdr3_aa: CASSRGVYGYTF
cdr3_nt: TGTGCCAGCAGCCGAGGAGTCTATGGCTACACCTTC

d_call: TRBD1
j_call: TRBJ1-2
clone_size: medium-sized
v_call: TRBV12-3/TRBV12-4
cdr3_aa: CASSRDRDYGYTF
cdr3_nt: TGTGCCAGCAGTCGTGACAGGGACTATGGCTACACCTTC

d_call: NA
j_call: TRBJ1-2
clone_size: NA
v_call: TRBV12-3/TRBV12-4
cdr3_aa: CASSFGIGYTF
cdr3_nt: TGTGCCAGCAGTTTCGGGATCGGCTACACCTTC

d_call: NA
j_call: TRBJ1-2
clone_size: large
v_call: TRBV12-3/TRBV12-4
cdr3_aa: CASSPVRGGSYGYTF
cdr3_nt: TGTGCCAGCAGTCCCGTGAGGGGAGGGAGCTATGGCTACACCTTC

d_call: TRBD1
j_call: TRBJ1-2
clone_size: hyperexpanded
v_call: TRBV12-3/TRBV12-4
cdr3_aa: CASSLTGDYGYTF
cdr3_nt: TGTGCCAGCAGTCTGACAGGGGACTATGGCTACACCTTC